This T cell receptor (beta chain) was identified in a study of blood T cell repertoires in COVID-19. Study as a whole: Whether acute or convalescent, the COVID-19 samples came from the United States, Italy and Spain.

CDR1 is GTSNPN and CDR2 is SVGIG in the germline V gene (reference sequence). V was cut by 3 bases and J by 0 bases, with 6 bases left in between. The CDR3 extends over 13 amino acids. Generated by immunoSEQ multiplex PCR, the TCRdb table keeps only in-frame clones and is missing some. The table lists approximately 380,000 clones, approximately 89% of them singletons. Ages ranged from 18 to 89 years, with residence in approximately 25 US areas. Participants reported their clinical history, and cohort assignment relied on those reports. The clonotype was recovered from a middle-aged woman who had been exposed to COVID-19. Sequenced: PBMCs or T cells enriched from blood (not recorded which). V is TRBV30 and J is TRBJ1-5; D unresolved. This CDR3 reads CAWRTGSNQPQHF. The CDR3 nucleotides read TGTGCCTGGAGGACTGGTAGCAATCAGCCCCAGCATTTT.